This T cell receptor beta chain derives from a study of naive and memory T cell subsets. This clonotype was seen only a few times. Its antigen is still unknown. Study findings and constraints: Naive repertoires, especially CD8, held a few larger clonotypes, possibly memory cells re-expressing CD45RA. In naive cells, over 95% of TCR sequences were seen only once. Gini index rose across naive, CM, EM and EMRA in CD4 and CD8.

Two oligonucleotides, mixed equimolar, formed the beta constant-region primer covering TRBC1 and TRBC2. The ligated cDNA underwent four PCR rounds using SP2 and nested alpha and beta constant-region primers. A single record per CDR3 protein comes from TCRdb applying MiXCR to the UMI-ligation and nested PCR reads. Altogether under 150,000 distinct CDR3 sequences are present, about 20% being singletons, with the ten largest covering roughly 0.63%. From the second PCR step, alpha and beta chains were amplified apart. CD4 T cells were positively selected, then CD8 T cells from the CD4-negative fraction. The sequence derives from a human donor in good health. The sample taken for sequencing was naive CD8+ T cells from blood.

CDR3 region: CATSREREYHPTFYNEQFF. The CDR3 DNA follows: TGTGCCACCAGCAGAGAGCGGGAGTACCACCCTACTTTCTACAATGAGCAGTTCTTC. The genes are TRBV15 and TRBJ2-1; 7 nucleotides align to TRBD2. Germline CDR1 and CDR2: LNHNV and YYDKDF (reference sequence). Losses at the gene ends were 0 bases for V and 3 bases for J; bases not matched to a gene: 14. This CDR3 spans 19 amino acids.